These 3 T cell receptor beta chains came from one sample sequenced in a study of OX40 agonist ivuxolimab in advanced cancers. Produced via immunoSEQ multiplex PCR; TCRdb's table is partial and in-frame only. This sample carries 50,000 to 65,000 clones, roughly four fifths of them seen once, and the ten largest clones take around 5%. Sequences were derived from CD4+ or CD8+ T cells sorted from blood, sampled in a trial of the OX40 agonist ivuxolimab. These receptors came from an adult with an advanced solid tumor such as melanoma, head and neck, liver or kidney cancer.

This chain links TRBV9 with TRBJ1-1; 9 bases align to TRBD1. CDR1 SGDLS and CDR2 YYNGEE come from the germline V gene. V gave up 4 bases and J gave up 4 bases; unmatched junction bases: 5. This CDR3 has 14 amino acids. In DNA form, the CDR3 reads TGTGCCAGCAGCCCCCAGACAGGGGGCACTGAAGCTTTCTTT. It encodes CASSPQTGGTEAFF.

The J gene is TRBJ1-6, the V gene TRBV4-1; D perhaps matches TRBD1 (5 bases). Germline V lookup: CDR1 MGHRA, CDR2 YSYEKL. The CDR3 extends over 16 amino acids. Trimming shortened V by 2 bases and J by 7 bases, and 15 bases separated the two germline ends. CDR3 residues: CASSQSPHRQNSPLHF. The CDR3 nucleotides read TGCGCCAGCAGCCAATCGCCCCACCGACAGAATTCACCCCTCCACTTT.

The V and J genes are TRBV2 and TRBJ1-4, with D maybe TRBD1 (5 bases). The CDR3 is 13 residues long. Between the trimmed V and J ends, which lost 9 bases and 1 base, there was a span of 9 bases. Germline CDR1 is SNHLY and CDR2 is FYNNEI. DNA of the CDR3: TGTGCCAGTCAGACAGTAACTAATGAAAAACTGTTTTTT. Translated, it gives CASQTVTNEKLFF.